This T cell receptor beta chain was captured in a study of blood T cell repertoires in COVID-19. V lost 2 bases and J lost 0, with 19 bases in between. The CDR3 spans 17 residues. From germline, CDR1 is GTSNPN and CDR2 SVGIG (reference sequence). Clones were read by immunoSEQ multiplex PCR, and TCRdb kept only the in-frame ones, dropping some. The sample has about 200,000 clones; roughly 86% are singletons. The sequence was collected from a woman aged 25 to 45 with acute COVID-19. The genes are TRBV30 and TRBJ1-2; D is undetermined. Sequencing input: PBMCs or T cells enriched from blood (not recorded which). Here the CDR3 reads CAWSKPQLADTNYGYTF. The CDR3 DNA follows: TGTGCCTGGAGTAAACCCCAACTCGCTGATACTAACTATGGCTACACCTTC.